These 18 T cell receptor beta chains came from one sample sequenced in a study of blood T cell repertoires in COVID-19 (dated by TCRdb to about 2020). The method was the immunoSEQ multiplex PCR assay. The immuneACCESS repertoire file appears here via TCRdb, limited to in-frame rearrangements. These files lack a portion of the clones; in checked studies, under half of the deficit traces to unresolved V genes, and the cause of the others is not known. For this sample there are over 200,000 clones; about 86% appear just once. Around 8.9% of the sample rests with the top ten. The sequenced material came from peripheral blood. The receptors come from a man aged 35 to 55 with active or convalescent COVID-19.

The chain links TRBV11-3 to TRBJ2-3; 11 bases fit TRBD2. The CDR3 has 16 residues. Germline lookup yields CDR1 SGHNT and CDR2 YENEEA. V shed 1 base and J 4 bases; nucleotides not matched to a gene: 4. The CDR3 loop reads CASSLAIAGGPDTQYF. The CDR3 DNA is TGTGCCAGCAGCTTAGCTATAGCGGGGGGGCCAGATACGCAGTATTTT.

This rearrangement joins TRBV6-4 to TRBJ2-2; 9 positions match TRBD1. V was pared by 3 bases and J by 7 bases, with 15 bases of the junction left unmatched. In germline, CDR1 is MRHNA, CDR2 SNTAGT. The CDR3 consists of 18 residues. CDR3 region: CASSEGRDRVHRDGELFF. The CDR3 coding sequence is TGTGCCAGCAGTGAAGGCCGGGACAGGGTCCACCGGGACGGGGAGCTGTTTTTT.

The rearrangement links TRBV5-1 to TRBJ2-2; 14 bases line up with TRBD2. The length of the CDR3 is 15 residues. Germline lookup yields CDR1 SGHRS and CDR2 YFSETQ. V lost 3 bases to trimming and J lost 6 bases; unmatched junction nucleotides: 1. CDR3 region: CASSSGLAGAGELFF. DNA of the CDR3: TGCGCCAGCAGCTCGGGACTAGCGGGAGCCGGGGAGCTGTTTTTT.

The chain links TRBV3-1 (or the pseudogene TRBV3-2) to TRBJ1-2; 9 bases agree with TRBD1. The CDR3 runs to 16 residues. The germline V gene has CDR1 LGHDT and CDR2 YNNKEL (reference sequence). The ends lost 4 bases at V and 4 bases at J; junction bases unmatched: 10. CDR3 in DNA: TGTGCCAGCAGCCTTGCGGGACAGGGCCTCGGCTATGGCTACACCTTC. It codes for CASSLAGQGLGYGYTF.

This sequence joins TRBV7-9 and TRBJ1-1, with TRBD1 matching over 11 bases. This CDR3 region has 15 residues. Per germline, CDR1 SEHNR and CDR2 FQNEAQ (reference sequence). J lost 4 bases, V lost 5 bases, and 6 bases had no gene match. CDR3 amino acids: CASSLLGTGGTEAFF. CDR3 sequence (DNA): TGTGCCAGCAGCCTCCTCGGGACAGGGGGCACTGAAGCTTTCTTT.

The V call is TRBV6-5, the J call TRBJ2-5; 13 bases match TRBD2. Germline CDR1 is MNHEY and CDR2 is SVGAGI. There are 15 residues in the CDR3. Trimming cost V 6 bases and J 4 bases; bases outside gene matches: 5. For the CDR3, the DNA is TGTGCCAGCAGCATACTAGCGGGGGGGCGAGAGACCCAGTACTTC. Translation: CASSILAGGRETQYF.

The CDR3 loop is CATSEGTDSNQPQHF. CDR3 DNA sequence: TGTGCCACCAGTGAAGGGACAGATAGCAATCAGCCCCAGCATTTT. The V and J genes are TRBV24-1 and TRBJ1-5; 7 bases are shared with TRBD1. Per the germline V gene, CDR1 is KGHDR and CDR2 is SFDVKD. V lost 4 bases to trimming and J lost 0 bases; unmatched junction nucleotides: 2. The CDR3 totals 15 residues.

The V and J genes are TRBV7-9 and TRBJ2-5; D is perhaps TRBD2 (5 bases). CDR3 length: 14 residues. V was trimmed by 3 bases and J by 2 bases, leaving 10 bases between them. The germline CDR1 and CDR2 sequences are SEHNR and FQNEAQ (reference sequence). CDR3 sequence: CASSFTSGQETQYF. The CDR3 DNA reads TGTGCCAGCAGCTTTACGAGCGGACAAGAGACCCAGTACTTC.

CDR3 nucleotides: TGTGCCAGCAGCTTAGCCCCCGGACTCTCTAGCACAGATACGCAGTATTTT. It encodes CASSLAPGLSSTDTQYF. The chain links TRBV7-9 to TRBJ2-3, with D maybe TRBD2 (5 bases). The CDR3 loop spans 17 amino acids. The V end was cut by 0 bases, the J end by 0 bases, with 13 bases between. Germline CDR1 and CDR2: SEHNR and FQNEAQ (reference sequence).

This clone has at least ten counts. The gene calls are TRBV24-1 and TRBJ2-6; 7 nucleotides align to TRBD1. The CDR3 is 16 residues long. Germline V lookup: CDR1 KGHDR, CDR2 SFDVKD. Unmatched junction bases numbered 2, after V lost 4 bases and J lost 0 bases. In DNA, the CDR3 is TGTGCCACCAGTGACTGGGACAGCTCTGGGGCCAACGTCCTGACTTTC. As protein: CATSDWDSSGANVLTF.

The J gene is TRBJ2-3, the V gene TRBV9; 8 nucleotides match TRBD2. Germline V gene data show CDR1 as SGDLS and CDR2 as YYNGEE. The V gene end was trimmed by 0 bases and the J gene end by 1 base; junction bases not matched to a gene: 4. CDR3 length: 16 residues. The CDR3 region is CASSVAPAGGTDTQYF. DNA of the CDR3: TGTGCCAGCAGCGTAGCACCAGCGGGGGGCACAGATACGCAGTATTTT. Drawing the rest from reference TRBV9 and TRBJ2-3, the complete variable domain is DSGVTQTPKHLITATGQRVTLRCSPRSGDLSVYWYQQSLDQGLQFLIQYYNGEERAKGNILERFSAQQFPDLHSELNLSSLELGDSALYFCASSVAPAGGTDTQYFGPGTRLTVL.

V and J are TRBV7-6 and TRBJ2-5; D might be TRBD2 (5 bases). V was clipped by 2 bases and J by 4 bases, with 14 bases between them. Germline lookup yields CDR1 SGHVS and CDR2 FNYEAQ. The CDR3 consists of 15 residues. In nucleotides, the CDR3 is TGTGCCAGCAGCTTATTTGAGGGTAGGGCAGAGACCCAGTACTTC. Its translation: CASSLFEGRAETQYF.

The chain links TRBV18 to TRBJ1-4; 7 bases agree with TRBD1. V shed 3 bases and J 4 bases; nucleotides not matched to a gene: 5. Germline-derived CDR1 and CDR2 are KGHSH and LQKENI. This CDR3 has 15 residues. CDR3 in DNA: TGTGCCAGCTCACCTTCGACAGGGATTAATGAAAAACTGTTTTTT. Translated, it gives CASSPSTGINEKLFF.

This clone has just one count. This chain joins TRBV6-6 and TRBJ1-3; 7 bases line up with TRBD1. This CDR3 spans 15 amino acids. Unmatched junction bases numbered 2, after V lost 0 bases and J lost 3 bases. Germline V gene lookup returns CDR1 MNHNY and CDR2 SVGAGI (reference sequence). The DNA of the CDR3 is TGTGCCAGCAGTTACTCCTACAGGGGTGGAAACACCATATATTTT. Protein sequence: CASSYSYRGGNTIYF.

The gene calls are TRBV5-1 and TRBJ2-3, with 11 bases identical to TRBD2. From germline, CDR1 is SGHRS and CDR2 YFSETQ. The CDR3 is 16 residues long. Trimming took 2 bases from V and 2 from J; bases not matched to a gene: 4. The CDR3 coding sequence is TGCGCCAGCAGCTTTAAGACTAGCGGGACCACAGATACGCAGTATTTT. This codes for CASSFKTSGTTDTQYF.

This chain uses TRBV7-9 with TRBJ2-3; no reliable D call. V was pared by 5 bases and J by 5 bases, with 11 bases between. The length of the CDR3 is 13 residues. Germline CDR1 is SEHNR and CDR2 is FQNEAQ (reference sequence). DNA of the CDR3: TGTGCCAGCAGCCAACTTACCGGAGATACGCAGTATTTT. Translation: CASSQLTGDTQYF. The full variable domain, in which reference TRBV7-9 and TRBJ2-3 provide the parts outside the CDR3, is DTGVSQNPRHKITKRGQNVTFRCDPISEHNRLYWYRQTLGQGPEFLTYFQNEAQLEKSRLLSDRFSAERPKGSFSTLEIQRTEQGDSAMYLCASSQLTGDTQYFGPGTRLTVL.

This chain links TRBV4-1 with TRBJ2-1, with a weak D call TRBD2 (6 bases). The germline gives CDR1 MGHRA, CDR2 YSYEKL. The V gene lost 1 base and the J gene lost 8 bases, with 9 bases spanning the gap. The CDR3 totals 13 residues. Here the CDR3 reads CASSQGRGDEQFF. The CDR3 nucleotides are TGCGCCAGCAGCCAAGGGCGGGGAGATGAGCAGTTCTTC.

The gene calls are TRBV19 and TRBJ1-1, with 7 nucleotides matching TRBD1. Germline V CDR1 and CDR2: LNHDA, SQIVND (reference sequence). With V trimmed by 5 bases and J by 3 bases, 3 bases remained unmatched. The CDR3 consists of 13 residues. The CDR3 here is CASSDRVDTEAFF. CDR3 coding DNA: TGTGCCAGTAGTGACAGGGTGGACACTGAAGCTTTCTTT. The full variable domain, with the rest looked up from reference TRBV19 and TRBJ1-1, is DGGITQSPKYLFRKEGQNVTLSCEQNLNHDAMYWYRQDPGQGLRLIYYSQIVNDFQKGDIAEGYSVSREKKESFPLTVTSAQKNPTAFYLCASSDRVDTEAFFGQGTRLTVV.